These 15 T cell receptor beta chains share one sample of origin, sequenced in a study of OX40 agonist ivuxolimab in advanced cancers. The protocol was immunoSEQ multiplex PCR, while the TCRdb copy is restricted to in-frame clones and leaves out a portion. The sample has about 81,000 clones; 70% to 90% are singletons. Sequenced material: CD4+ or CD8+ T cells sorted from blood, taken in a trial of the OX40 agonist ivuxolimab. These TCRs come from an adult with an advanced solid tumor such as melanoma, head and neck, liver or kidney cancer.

The CDR3 sequence is CASSSPRVPDTQYF. CDR3 coding DNA: TGTGCCAGCAGCTCACCCCGGGTGCCAGATACGCAGTATTTT. The chain recombines TRBV11-2 with TRBJ2-3; unclear D gene. The V gene lost 4 bases and the J gene lost 4 bases, with 12 bases spanning the gap. The CDR3 runs 14 residues. The germline gives CDR1 SGHAT, CDR2 FQNNGV.

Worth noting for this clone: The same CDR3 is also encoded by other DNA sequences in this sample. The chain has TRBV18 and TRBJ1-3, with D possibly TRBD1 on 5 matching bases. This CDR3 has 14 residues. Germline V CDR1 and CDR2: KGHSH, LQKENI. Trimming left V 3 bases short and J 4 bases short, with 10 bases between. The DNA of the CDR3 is TGTGCCAGCTCACCTTCCCGGGGGGGAAACACCATATATTTT. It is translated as CASSPSRGGNTIYF.

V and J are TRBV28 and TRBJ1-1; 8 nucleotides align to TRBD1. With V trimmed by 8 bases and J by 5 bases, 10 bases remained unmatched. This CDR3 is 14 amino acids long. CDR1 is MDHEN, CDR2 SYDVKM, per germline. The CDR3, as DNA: TGTGCCAGCGAGAAGGACAGGGTCGCAACTGAAGCTTTCTTT. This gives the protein CASEKDRVATEAFF.

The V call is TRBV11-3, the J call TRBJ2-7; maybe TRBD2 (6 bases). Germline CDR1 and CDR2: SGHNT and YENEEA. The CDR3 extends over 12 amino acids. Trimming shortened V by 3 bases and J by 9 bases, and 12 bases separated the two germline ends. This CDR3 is CASSFTGGVQYF. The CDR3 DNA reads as TGTGCCAGCAGCTTCACCGGAGGGGTGCAGTACTTC.

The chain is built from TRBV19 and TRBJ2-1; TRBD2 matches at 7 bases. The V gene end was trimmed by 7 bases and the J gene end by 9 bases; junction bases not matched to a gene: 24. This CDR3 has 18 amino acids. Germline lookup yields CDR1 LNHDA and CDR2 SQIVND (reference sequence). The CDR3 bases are TGTGCCAGTAAGGCCCGGTCGGACGGACGGACTAGATCTGTTGAGCAGTTCTTC. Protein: CASKARSDGRTRSVEQFF.

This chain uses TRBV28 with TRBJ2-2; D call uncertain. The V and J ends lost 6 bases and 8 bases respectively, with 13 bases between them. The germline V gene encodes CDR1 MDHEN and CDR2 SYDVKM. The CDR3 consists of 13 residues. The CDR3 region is CASSPEKGGELFF. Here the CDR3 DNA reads TGTGCCAGCAGCCCTGAGAAGGGAGGGGAGCTGTTTTTT.

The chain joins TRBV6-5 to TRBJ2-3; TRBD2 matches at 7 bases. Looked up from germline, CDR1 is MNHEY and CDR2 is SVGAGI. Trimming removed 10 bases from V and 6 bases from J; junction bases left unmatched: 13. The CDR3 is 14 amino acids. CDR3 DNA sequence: TGTGCCACCCGTGAGGCGGGGGTAGTGGATACGCAGTATTTT. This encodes CATREAGVVDTQYF.

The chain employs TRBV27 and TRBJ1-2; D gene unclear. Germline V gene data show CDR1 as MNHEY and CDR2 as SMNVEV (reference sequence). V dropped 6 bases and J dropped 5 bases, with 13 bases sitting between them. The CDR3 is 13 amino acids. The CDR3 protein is CASRPSGQYGYTF. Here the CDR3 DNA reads TGTGCCAGCAGGCCCTCCGGGCAATATGGCTACACCTTC.

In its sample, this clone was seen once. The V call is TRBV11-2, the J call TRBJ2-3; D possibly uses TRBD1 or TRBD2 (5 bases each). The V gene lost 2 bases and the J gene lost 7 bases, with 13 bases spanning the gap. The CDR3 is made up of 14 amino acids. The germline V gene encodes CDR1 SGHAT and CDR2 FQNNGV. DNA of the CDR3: TGTGCCAGCAGCTTACTTGTGGGGGAGCATACGCAGTATTTT. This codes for CASSLLVGEHTQYF. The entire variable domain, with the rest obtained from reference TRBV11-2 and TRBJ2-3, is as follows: EAGVAQSPRYKIIEKRQSVAFWCNPISGHATLYWYQQILGQGPKLLIQFQNNGVVDDSQLPKDRFSAERLKGVDSTLKIQPAKLEDSAVYLCASSLLVGEHTQYFGPGTRLTVL.

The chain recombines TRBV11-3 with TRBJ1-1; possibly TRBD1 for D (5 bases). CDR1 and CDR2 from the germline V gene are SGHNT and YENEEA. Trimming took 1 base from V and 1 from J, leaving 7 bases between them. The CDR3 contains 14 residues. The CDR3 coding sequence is TGTGCCAGCAGCTTAGGACAGACGAACACTGAAGCTTTCTTT. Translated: CASSLGQTNTEAFF.

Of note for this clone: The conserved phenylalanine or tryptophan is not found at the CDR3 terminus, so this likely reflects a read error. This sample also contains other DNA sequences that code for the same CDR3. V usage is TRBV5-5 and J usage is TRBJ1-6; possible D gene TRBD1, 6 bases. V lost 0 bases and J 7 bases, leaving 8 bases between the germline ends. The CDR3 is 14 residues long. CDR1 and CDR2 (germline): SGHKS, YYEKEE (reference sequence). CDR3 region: CASSLAGGNSPLHL. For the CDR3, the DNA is TGTGCCAGCAGCTTGGCGGGGGGCAATTCACCCCTCCACCTT.

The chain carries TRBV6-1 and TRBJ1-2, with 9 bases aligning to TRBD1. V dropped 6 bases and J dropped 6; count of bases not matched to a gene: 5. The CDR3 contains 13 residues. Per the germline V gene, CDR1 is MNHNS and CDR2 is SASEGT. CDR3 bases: TGTGCCAGCAGGGGACAGGGAGAGGATGGCTACACCTTC. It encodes CASRGQGEDGYTF.

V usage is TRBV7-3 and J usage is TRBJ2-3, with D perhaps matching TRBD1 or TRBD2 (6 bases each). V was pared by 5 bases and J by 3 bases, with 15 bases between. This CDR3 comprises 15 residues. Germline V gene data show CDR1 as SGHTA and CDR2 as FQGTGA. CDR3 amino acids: CASSLTGAPTDTQYF. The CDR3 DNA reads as TGTGCCAGCAGCCTTACGGGGGCCCCTACAGATACGCAGTATTTT. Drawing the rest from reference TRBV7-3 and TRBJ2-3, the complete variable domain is GAGVSQTPSNKVTEKGKYVELRCDPISGHTALYWYRQSLGQGPEFLIYFQGTGAADDSGLPNDRFFAVRPEGSVSTLKIQRTERGDSAVYLCASSLTGAPTDTQYFGPGTRLTVL.

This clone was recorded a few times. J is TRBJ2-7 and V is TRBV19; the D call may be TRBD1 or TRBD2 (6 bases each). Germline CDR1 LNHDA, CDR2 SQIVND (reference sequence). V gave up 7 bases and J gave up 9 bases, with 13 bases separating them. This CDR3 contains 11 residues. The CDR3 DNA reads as TGTGCCAGTACCCAAGGGGGAGGGCAGTACTTC. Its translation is CASTQGGGQYF.

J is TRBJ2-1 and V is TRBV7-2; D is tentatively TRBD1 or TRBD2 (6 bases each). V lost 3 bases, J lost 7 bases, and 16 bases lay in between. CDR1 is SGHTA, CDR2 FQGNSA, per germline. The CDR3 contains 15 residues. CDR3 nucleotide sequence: TGTGCCAGCAGCTTCTCAGTGGGGGGCGAAAATGAGCAGTTCTTC. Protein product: CASSFSVGGENEQFF. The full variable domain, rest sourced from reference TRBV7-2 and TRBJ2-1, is GAGVSQSPSNKVTEKGKDVELRCDPISGHTALYWYRQSLGQGLEFLIYFQGNSAPDKSGLPSDRFSAERTGGSVSTLTIQRTQQEDSAVYLCASSFSVGGENEQFFGPGTRLTVL.